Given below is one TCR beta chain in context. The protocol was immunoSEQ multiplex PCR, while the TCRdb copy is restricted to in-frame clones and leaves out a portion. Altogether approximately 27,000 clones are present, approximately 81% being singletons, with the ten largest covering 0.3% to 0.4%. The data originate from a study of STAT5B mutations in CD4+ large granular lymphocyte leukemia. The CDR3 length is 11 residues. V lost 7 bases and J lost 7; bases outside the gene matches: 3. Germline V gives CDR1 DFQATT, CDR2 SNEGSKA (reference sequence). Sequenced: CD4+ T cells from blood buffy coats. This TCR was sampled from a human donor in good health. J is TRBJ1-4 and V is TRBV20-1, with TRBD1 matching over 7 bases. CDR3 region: CSGNRGEKLFF. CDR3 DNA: TGCAGTGGGAACAGGGGTGAAAAACTGTTTTTT.